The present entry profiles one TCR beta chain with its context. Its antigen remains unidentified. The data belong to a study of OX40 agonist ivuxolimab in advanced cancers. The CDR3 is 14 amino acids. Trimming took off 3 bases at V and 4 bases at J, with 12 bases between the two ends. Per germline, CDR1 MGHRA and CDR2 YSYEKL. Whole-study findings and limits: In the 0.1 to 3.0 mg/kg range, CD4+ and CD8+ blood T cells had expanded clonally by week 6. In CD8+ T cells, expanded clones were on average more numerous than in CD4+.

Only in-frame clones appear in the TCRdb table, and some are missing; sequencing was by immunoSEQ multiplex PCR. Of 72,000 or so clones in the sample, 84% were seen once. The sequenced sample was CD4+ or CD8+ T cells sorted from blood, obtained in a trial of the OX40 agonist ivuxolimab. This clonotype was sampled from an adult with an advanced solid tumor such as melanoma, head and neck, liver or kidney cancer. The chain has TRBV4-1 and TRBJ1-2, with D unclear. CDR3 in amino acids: CASSQADGSYGYTF. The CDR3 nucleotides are TGCGCCAGCAGCCAGGCGGACGGGAGCTATGGCTACACCTTC.